The clone carrying this TCR beta chain was detected ten times or more. Trimming removed 11 bases at V and 1 base at J, with 9 bases between. The CDR3 sequence is 12 residues long. CDR1 MDHEN and CDR2 SYDVKM come from the germline V gene. These data belong to a study of response to subunit inactivated influenza vaccine. TCRdb analysed the RT-PCR reads with MiXCR anew, one entry per CDR3 protein. The table records a few hundred thousand distinct CDR3 sequences, 12% of them present only once. The sample consisted of non-naive T cells sorted from PBMCs, taken 14 to 15 days before vaccination. The sequence came from a man aged 50 to 60 who received an inactivated influenza vaccine. The chain carries TRBV28 and TRBJ2-1; the D gene is possibly TRBD2 (5 bases). DNA of the CDR3: TGTGCCGGAGGACGGTCCTACAATGAGCAGTTCTTC. Translating it yields CAGGRSYNEQFF.